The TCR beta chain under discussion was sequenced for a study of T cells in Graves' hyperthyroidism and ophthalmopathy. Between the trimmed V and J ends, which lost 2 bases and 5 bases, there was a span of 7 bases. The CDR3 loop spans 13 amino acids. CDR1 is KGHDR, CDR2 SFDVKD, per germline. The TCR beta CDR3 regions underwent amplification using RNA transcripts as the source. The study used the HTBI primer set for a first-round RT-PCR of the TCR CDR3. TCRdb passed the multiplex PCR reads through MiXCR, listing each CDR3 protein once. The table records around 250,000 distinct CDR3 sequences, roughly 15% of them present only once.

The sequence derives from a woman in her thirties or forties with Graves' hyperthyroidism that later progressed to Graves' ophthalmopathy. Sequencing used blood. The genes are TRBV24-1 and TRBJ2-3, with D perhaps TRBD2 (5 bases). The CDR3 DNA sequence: TGTGCCACCAGTGATTATAGCGAAGATACGCAGTATTTT. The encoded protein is CATSDYSEDTQYF.